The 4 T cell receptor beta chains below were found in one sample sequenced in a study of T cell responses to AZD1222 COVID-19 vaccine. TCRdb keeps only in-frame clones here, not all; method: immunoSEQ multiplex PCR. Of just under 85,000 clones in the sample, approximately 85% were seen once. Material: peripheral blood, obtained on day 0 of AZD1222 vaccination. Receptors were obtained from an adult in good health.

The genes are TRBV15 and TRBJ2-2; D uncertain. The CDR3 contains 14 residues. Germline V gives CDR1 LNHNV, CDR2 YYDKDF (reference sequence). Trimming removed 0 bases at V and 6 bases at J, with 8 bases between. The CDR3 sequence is CATSRDRPAGELFF. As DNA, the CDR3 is TGTGCCACCAGCAGAGATAGGCCGGCCGGGGAGCTGTTTTTT.

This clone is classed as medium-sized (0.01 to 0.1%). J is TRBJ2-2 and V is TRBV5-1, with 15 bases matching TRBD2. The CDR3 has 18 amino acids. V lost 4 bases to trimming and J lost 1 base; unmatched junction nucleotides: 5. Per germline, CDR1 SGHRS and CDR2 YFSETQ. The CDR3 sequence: CASSPPGLAGGNTGELFF. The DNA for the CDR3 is TGCGCCAGCAGCCCCCCGGGACTAGCGGGAGGGAACACCGGGGAGCTGTTTTTT.

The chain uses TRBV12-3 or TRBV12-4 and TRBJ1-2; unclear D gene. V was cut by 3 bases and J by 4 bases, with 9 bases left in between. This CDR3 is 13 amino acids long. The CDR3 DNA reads TGTGCCAGCAGTTTCAGGACGGGCTATGGCTACACCTTC. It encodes CASSFRTGYGYTF.

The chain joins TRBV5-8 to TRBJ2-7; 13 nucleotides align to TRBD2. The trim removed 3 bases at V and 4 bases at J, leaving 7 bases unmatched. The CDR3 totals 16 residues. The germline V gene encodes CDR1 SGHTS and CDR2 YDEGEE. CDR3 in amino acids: CASSYEGLAGVYEQYF. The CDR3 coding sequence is TGTGCCAGCAGCTACGAAGGACTAGCGGGGGTGTACGAGCAGTACTTC. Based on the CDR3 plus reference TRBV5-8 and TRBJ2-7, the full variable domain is EAGVTQSPTHLIKTRGQQATLRCSPISGHTSVYWYQQALGLGLQFLLWYDEGEERNRGNFPPRFSGRQFPNYSSELNVNALELEDSALYLCASSYEGLAGVYEQYFGPGTRLTVT.